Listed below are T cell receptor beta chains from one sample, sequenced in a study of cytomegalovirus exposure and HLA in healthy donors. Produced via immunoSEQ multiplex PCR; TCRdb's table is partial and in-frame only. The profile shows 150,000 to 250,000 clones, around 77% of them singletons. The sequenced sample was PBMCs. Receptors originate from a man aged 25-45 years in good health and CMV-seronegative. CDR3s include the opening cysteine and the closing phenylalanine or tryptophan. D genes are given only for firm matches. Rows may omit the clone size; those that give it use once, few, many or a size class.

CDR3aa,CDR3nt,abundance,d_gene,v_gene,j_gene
CASSTYLAGRNYEQYF,TGTGCCAGTAGTACCTACCTTGCGGGGCGGAACTACGAGCAGTACTTC,-,-,TRBV19,TRBJ2-7
CASSPPESSYNEQFF,TGTGCCAGTAGTCCTCCTGAGAGCTCCTACAATGAGCAGTTCTTC,-,-,TRBV19,TRBJ2-1
CASSGRYSQRQETQYF,TGTGCCAGCAGTGGCCGCTATAGTCAAAGACAAGAGACCCAGTACTTC,-,-,TRBV2,TRBJ2-5
CASSPKLAVNNEQFF,TGTGCCAGCAGTCCGAAACTAGCGGTGAACAATGAGCAGTTCTTC,-,TRBD2,TRBV6-6,TRBJ2-1
CASSLVGTDQETQYF,TGTGCCAGCAGCTTAGTAGGGACAGACCAAGAGACCCAGTACTTC,-,TRBD1,TRBV7-9,TRBJ2-5
CASSLDRYYGYTF,TGTGCCAGCAGCCTGGACAGGTACTATGGCTACACCTTC,-,TRBD1,TRBV28,TRBJ1-2
CASSPPFPGRDEQFF,TGTGCCAGCAGTCCCCCATTTCCAGGTCGCGATGAGCAGTTCTTC,-,-,TRBV28,TRBJ2-1
CASSLYLLAGETNEQFF,TGTGCCAGCAGCTTGTATTTGCTAGCGGGAGAGACGAATGAGCAGTTCTTC,-,TRBD2,TRBV7-3,TRBJ2-1
CASTSGNSGNTIYF,TGTGCCAGCACCTCCGGGAACTCTGGAAACACCATATATTTT,-,-,TRBV6-1,TRBJ1-3
CAIREGQGARETQYF,TGTGCCATCAGGGAAGGACAGGGGGCGAGAGAGACCCAGTACTTC,-,TRBD1,TRBV10-3,TRBJ2-5
CSARDSSYEQYF,TGCAGCGCCCGGGACAGCTCCTACGAGCAGTACTTC,-,TRBD1,TRBV29-1,TRBJ2-7
CASRLALALGTDTQYF,TGCGCCAGCAGATTGGCCCTAGCGTTAGGCACAGATACGCAGTATTTT,few,-,TRBV5-1,TRBJ2-3
CASSPGLAGYNEQFF,TGTGCCAGCAGCCCCGGGCTAGCGGGTTATAATGAGCAGTTCTTC,-,TRBD2,TRBV5-4,TRBJ2-1
CASSIRDRYEQYF,TGTGCCAGTAGTATCCGGGACAGATACGAGCAGTACTTC,-,TRBD1,TRBV19,TRBJ2-7
CATSRQEDNSPLHF,TGTGCCACCAGCAGACAGGAAGATAATTCACCCCTCCACTTT,once,-,TRBV15,TRBJ1-6
CTSSRRLLGQSQNTGELFF,TGCACCAGCAGCCGTCGTTTGCTGGGGCAGAGTCAGAACACCGGGGAGCTGTTTTTT,-,-,TRBV1,TRBJ2-2